This record concerns one T cell receptor beta chain sequence. This sample was included in a study of blood T cell repertoires in COVID-19. About the study: Samples came from the United States, Italy and Spain, spanning acute and convalescent COVID-19. PBMCs, B-cell-depleted T cells, or T cells provided the cDNA or gDNA that made up the material.

Germline lookup yields CDR1 SGHAT and CDR2 FQNNGV. The V end lost 0 bases, the J end lost 4 bases, and 3 bases lay between the germline ends. The CDR3 is 13 residues long. In the original workflow: It was from reference gene primer amplification that nucleated cell counts were estimated. TCRdb's copy holds only in-frame clones and misses some; the assay was immunoSEQ multiplex PCR. For V, J and clone size, that table is used; D and trimming come from the DNA. The sample holds about 52,000 clones; 70% to 85% are singletons and the top ten take around a tenth. Recruited during active infection, patients (from Seattle) were subsequently followed longitudinally.

Sample: peripheral blood. The chain has TRBV11-2 and TRBJ1-4, with no clear D. This receptor was obtained from a man at least 80 years old with COVID-19, enrolled during active disease. CDR3 bases: TGTGCCAGCAGCTTAGATAATAATGAAAAACTGTTTTTT. Its translation is CASSLDNNEKLFF.